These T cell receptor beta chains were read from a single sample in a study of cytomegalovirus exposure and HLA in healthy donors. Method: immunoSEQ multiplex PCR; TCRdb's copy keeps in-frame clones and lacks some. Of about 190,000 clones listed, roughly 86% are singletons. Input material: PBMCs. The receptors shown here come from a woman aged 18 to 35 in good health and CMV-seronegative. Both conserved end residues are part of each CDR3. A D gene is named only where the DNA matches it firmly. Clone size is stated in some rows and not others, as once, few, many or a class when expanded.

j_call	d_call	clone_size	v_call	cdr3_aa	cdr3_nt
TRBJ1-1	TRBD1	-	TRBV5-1	CASSPGGQGGTEAFF	TGCGCCAGCAGCCCAGGGGGCCAGGGGGGCACTGAAGCTTTCTTT
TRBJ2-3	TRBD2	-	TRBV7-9	CASSSGLAGVGTQYF	TGTGCCAGCAGCTCCGGACTGGCGGGGGTGGGTACGCAGTATTTT
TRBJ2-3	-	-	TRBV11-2	CASSSSRGTDTQYF	TGTGCCAGCAGCTCCTCCCGGGGCACAGATACGCAGTATTTT
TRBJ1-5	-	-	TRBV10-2	CASSGQFNQPQHF	TGCGCCAGCAGTGGACAGTTCAATCAGCCCCAGCATTTT
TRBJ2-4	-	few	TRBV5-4	CASSLGLAKNIQYF	TGTGCCAGCAGCTTGGGACTAGCCAAAAACATTCAGTACTTC
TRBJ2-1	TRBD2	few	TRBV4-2	CASSQDPTSKNEQFF	TGTGCCAGCAGCCAAGATCCGACTAGCAAGAATGAGCAGTTCTTC
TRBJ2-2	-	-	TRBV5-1	CASSFQQGTGELFF	TGCGCCAGCAGCTTCCAACAGGGCACCGGGGAGCTGTTTTTT
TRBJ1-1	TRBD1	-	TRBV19	CASTPITGVNTEAFF	TGTGCCAGTACCCCTATAACAGGGGTGAACACTGAAGCTTTCTTT
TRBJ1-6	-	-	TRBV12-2	CASRLLLTVAYSPLHF	TGTGCAAGTCGCCTGCTATTGACAGTCGCCTATTCACCCCTCCACTTT
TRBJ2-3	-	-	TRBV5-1	CASKESEYTDTQYF	TGCGCCAGCAAGGAGTCAGAATACACAGATACGCAGTATTTT
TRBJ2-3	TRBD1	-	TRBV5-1	CASSSLGQGVWGRDTDTQYF	TGCGCCAGCAGCTCCCTCGGACAGGGGGTCTGGGGAAGGGACACAGATACGCAGTATTTT
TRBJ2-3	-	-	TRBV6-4	CASSDRGSTDTQYF	TGTGCCAGCAGTGACAGGGGAAGCACAGATACGCAGTATTTT
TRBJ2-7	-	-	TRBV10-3	CAISVVVSYEQYF	TGTGCCATCAGTGTAGTAGTTTCCTACGAGCAGTACTTC
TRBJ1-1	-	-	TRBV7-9	CASSLFDRTEAFF	TGTGCCAGCAGCTTATTCGACAGAACTGAAGCTTTCTTT
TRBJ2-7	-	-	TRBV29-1	CSVETSSSYEQYF	TGCAGCGTTGAAACTAGCAGCTCCTACGAGCAGTACTTC
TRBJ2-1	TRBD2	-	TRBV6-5	CASSPTGTSRNEQFF	TGCGCCAGCAGCCCGACCGGGACTAGCCGCAATGAGCAGTTCTTC
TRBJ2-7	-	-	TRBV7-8	CASSFGSYEQYF	TGTGCCAGCAGCTTTGGCTCTTACGAGCAGTACTTC
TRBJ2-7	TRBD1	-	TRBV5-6	CASSFYRGSHEQYF	TGTGCCAGCAGCTTTTACAGGGGTTCCCACGAGCAGTACTTC
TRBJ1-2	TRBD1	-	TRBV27	CASSQQGYYGYTF	TGTGCCAGCAGCCAACAGGGGTACTATGGCTACACCTTC
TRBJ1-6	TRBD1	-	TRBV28	CASSDQGVATPLHF	TGTGCCAGCAGCGACCAGGGGGTTGCAACACCCCTCCACTTT
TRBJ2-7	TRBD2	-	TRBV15	CATSSRGGSLLEQYF	TGTGCCACCAGCTCCCGGGGCGGGAGCTTACTCGAGCAGTACTTC
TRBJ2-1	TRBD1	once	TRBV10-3	CAINTQGADNEQFF	TGTGCCATCAATACACAGGGGGCGGACAATGAGCAGTTCTTC
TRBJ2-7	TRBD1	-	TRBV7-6	CASSLGQGKGEQYF	TGTGCCAGCAGCTTAGGACAGGGGAAGGGAGAGCAGTACTTC
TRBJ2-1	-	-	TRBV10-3	CATKGQGSYNEQFF	TGTGCCACAAAAGGTCAGGGCTCCTACAATGAGCAGTTCTTC
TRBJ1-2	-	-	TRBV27	CASSLTGNYGYTF	TGTGCCAGCAGTTTAACCGGGAACTATGGCTACACCTTC
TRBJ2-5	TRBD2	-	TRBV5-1	CASSGGVQETQYF	TGCGCCAGCAGCGGGGGGGTCCAAGAGACCCAGTACTTC
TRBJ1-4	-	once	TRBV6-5	CASRVGRYEKLFF	TGTGCCAGCAGGGTCGGGAGATATGAAAAACTGTTTTTT
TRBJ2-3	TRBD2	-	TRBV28	CASSSGAGGDTDTQYF	TGTGCCAGCAGTTCCGGAGCGGGAGGGGACACAGATACGCAGTATTTT
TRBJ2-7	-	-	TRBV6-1	CASSPRDIIYEQYF	TGTGCCAGCAGTCCCCGGGACATTATCTACGAGCAGTACTTC
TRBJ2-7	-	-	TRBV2	CASSESNLGQSF	TGTGCCAGCAGTGAAAGTAATTTAGGACAGAGCTTC
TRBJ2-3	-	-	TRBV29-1	CSLQTVRADTQYF	TGCAGCCTTCAGACAGTTCGTGCAGATACGCAGTATTTT
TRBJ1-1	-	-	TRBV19	CASSGSQGWNTEAFF	TGTGCCAGTAGTGGCTCTCAGGGGTGGAACACTGAAGCTTTCTTT
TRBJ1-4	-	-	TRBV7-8	CASQGWGATNEKLFF	TGTGCCAGTCAGGGTTGGGGCGCAACTAATGAAAAACTGTTTTTT
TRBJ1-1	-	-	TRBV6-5	CASSLGRTLNTEAFF	TGTGCCAGCAGCCTCGGACGGACACTGAACACTGAAGCTTTCTTT
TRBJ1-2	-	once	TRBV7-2	CASSLPSTDLYGYTF	TGTGCCAGCAGCTTACCCTCGACAGACCTCTATGGCTACACCTTC
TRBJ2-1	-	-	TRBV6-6	CATGSASSSYNEQFF	TGTGCGACTGGCAGCGCCTCGAGCTCCTACAATGAGCAGTTCTTC
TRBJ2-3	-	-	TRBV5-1	CASNQGLTDTQYF	TGCGCCAGCAACCAGGGGTTAACAGATACGCAGTATTTT
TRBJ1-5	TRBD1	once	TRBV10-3	CAISEGQGSVNQPQHF	TGTGCCATCAGTGAGGGACAGGGTTCGGTCAATCAGCCCCAGCATTTT
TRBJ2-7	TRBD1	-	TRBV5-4	CASSQAIDRDRGYEQYF	TGTGCCAGCAGTCAAGCCATAGACCGGGACAGGGGATACGAGCAGTACTTC
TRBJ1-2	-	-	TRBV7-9	CASSRRQTISYTF	TGTGCCAGCAGCCGTCGACAGACAATCAGCTACACCTTC
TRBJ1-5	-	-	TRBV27	CASSLSGEVQPQHF	TGTGCCAGCAGTTTAAGTGGGGAGGTTCAGCCCCAGCATTTT
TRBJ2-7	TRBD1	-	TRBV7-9	CASSLRGQGRRQYF	TGTGCCAGCAGCTTAAGAGGACAGGGGAGGAGGCAGTACTTC
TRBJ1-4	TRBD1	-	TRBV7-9	CASSIGTANEKLFF	TGTGCCAGCAGCATCGGGACAGCGAATGAAAAACTGTTTTTT
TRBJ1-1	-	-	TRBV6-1	CASSERLNTEAFF	TGTGCCAGCAGTGAACGTCTGAACACTGAAGCTTTCTTT
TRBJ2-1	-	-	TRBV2	CASTPTGTAYNEQFF	TGTGCCAGCACTCCGACCGGCACAGCCTACAATGAGCAGTTCTTC
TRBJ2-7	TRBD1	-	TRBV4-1	CASSFAGTGTYEQYF	TGCGCCAGCAGCTTTGCCGGGACAGGGACCTACGAGCAGTACTTC
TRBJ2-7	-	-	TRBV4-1	CASSQRQDSYEQYF	TGCGCCAGCAGCCAGCGACAGGACAGCTACGAGCAGTACTTC
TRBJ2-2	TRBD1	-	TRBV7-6	CASSLGQGWTGELFF	TGTGCCAGCAGCTTAGGACAGGGATGGACCGGGGAGCTGTTTTTT
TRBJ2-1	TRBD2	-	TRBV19	CASSIDPPGSGRGYNEQFF	TGTGCCAGTAGTATAGATCCCCCTGGGAGCGGGAGGGGTTACAATGAGCAGTTCTTC
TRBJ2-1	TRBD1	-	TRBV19	CASSIPGTGPHNEQFF	TGTGCCAGTAGTATCCCCGGGACAGGGCCCCACAATGAGCAGTTCTTC
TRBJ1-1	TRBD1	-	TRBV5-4	CASSSGVGTATEAFF	TGTGCCAGCAGCTCGGGGGTTGGGACAGCTACTGAAGCTTTCTTT
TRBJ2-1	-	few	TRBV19	CASSGAGGAAEQFF	TGTGCCAGTAGTGGAGCGGGTGGGGCTGCCGAGCAGTTCTTC
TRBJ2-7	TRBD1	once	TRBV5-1	CASSLGRGGTGIHEQYF	TGCGCCAGCAGCTTGGGAAGGGGTGGGACAGGCATTCACGAGCAGTACTTC
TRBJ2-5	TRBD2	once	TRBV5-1	CASSFALTAGGQETQYF	TGCGCCAGCAGTTTCGCACTCACAGCGGGAGGGCAAGAGACCCAGTACTTC
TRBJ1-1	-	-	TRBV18	CASSQRTVVNTEAFF	TGTGCCAGCTCACAACGGACAGTAGTGAACACTGAAGCTTTCTTT